This TCR beta chain stems from a study of cytomegalovirus exposure and HLA in healthy donors. This PCR relied on a set of 60 Vbeta primers and 13 Jbeta primers. Data came from immunoSEQ multiplex PCR; TCRdb stores just in-frame clones and leaves some out. The data hold roughly 80,000 clones, with 74% observed a single time. This clone appeared once. Germline-derived CDR1 and CDR2 are SGDLS and YYNGEE. Unmatched junction bases numbered 9, after V lost 4 bases and J lost 4 bases. The CDR3 is made up of 15 amino acids. This receptor was identified in a woman between 50 and 59 years old in good health and CMV-seropositive. What was sequenced was PBMCs. The chain has TRBV9 and TRBJ2-3; 7 nucleotides align to TRBD2. The CDR3 DNA reads as TGTGCCAGCAGCACCTTTGGGGGAGGGTCAGATACGCAGTATTTT. Translating gives CASSTFGGGSDTQYF.